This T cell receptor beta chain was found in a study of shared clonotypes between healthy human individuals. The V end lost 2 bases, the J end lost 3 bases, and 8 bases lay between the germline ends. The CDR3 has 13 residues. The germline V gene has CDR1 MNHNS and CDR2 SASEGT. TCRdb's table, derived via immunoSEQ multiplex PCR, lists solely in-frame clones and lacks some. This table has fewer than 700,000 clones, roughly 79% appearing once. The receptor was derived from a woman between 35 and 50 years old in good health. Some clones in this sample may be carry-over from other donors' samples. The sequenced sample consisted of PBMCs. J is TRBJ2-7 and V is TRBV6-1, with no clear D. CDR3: CASSEPGVYEQYF. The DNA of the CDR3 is TGTGCCAGCAGTGAACCAGGAGTCTACGAGCAGTACTTC.